Listed here are 25 T cell receptor beta chains from one sample, sequenced in a study of shared clonotypes between healthy human individuals. Naive CD8 cells, CD45RO-negative and positively selected for CCR7, excluded terminally differentiated effector memory CD45RA+ cells. TCRdb's copy holds only in-frame clones and misses some; the assay was immunoSEQ multiplex PCR. The sample lists about 2.2 million clones; over 85% were seen once. The sequencing sample was made of naive CD8+ T cells from PBMCs. The receptors shown here come from a man between 18 and 29 years old in good health. Some clones in this sample may be carry-over from other donors' samples.

The rearrangement links TRBV18 to TRBJ1-1, with unresolved D. Between the trimmed V and J ends, which lost 6 bases and 0 bases, there was a span of 8 bases. The germline V gene has CDR1 KGHSH and CDR2 LQKENI. The CDR3 length is 13 residues. CDR3 protein: CASSVGVNTEAFF. For the CDR3, the DNA is TGTGCCAGCTCGGTGGGCGTGAACACTGAAGCTTTCTTT. The full variable domain, rest sourced from reference TRBV18 and TRBJ1-1, is NAGVMQNPRHLVRRRGQEARLRCSPMKGHSHVYWYRQLPEEGLKFMVYLQKENIIDESGMPKERFSAEFPKEGPSILRIQQVVRGDSAAYFCASSVGVNTEAFFGQGTRLTVV.

Here the CDR3 DNA reads TGTGCCAGCAGCTTAGACCTGGCTCTCTATGGCTACACCTTC. This gives the protein CASSLDLALYGYTF. This chain uses TRBV7-9 with TRBJ1-2; D is uncertain. V was trimmed by 1 base and J by 4 bases, leaving 10 bases between them. This CDR3 has 14 residues. Germline CDR1 reads SEHNR; CDR2 reads FQNEAQ (reference sequence).

The V and J genes are TRBV29-1 and TRBJ1-2, with 8 bases matching TRBD1. CDR1 and CDR2 (germline): SQVTM, ANQGSEA. Trimming took 6 bases from V and 6 from J; bases not matched to a gene: 6. This CDR3 spans 12 amino acids. CDR3 coding DNA: TGCAGCGTCGACAGGGGAGGGAATGGCTACACCTTC. As protein: CSVDRGGNGYTF.

Points on this clone: The sample has other DNA sequences that encode this CDR3 too. The rearrangement links TRBV7-9 to TRBJ2-1, with no clear D. This CDR3 region has 12 residues. Trimming took 5 bases from V and 3 from J, leaving 5 bases between them. From germline, CDR1 is SEHNR and CDR2 FQNEAQ (reference sequence). CDR3 nucleotides: TGTGCCAGCAGCGGGGACTACAATGAGCAGTTCTTC. Its translation: CASSGDYNEQFF.

This clone has more than one count but fewer than ten. The V and J genes are TRBV27 and TRBJ1-5; D not resolved. This CDR3 has 13 amino acids. V lost 3 bases and J lost 6, with 9 bases in between. The germline V gene encodes CDR1 MNHEY and CDR2 SMNVEV (reference sequence). CDR3 nucleotide sequence: TGTGCCAGCAGTTTTAGCCAGAGTCAGCCCCAGCATTTT. It is translated as CASSFSQSQPQHF.

The genes are TRBV29-1 and TRBJ2-3, with 9 bases that match TRBD2. This CDR3 contains 13 residues. The V segment lost 5 bases and the J segment 3 bases; nucleotides outside the gene matches: 3. CDR1 SQVTM and CDR2 ANQGSEA come from the germline V gene. The CDR3 loop reads CSVLREGTDTQYF. For the CDR3, the DNA is TGCAGCGTTTTGCGGGAGGGGACAGATACGCAGTATTTT.

Comment on this clone: Other DNA variants within this sample encode the same CDR3. The CDR3 DNA sequence: TGTGCCAGCAGCGCGGGACTGGCGGGAGGGCCCTCTCCCGGGGAGCTGTTTTTT. Encoded protein: CASSAGLAGGPSPGELFF. The chain links TRBV7-9 to TRBJ2-2, with 9 bases lining up with TRBD2. The CDR3 contains 18 residues. The V gene end was trimmed by 5 bases and the J gene end by 6 bases; junction bases not matched to a gene: 16. Germline-derived CDR1 and CDR2 are SEHNR and FQNEAQ (reference sequence).

The rearrangement joins TRBV5-1 to TRBJ2-1, with D possibly TRBD2 on 6 matching bases. Trimming shortened V by 3 bases and J by 6 bases, and 16 bases separated the two germline ends. Germline CDR1 SGHRS, CDR2 YFSETQ. This CDR3 contains 15 residues. The CDR3 DNA is TGCGCCAGCAGCTCTGGACCCCGGCGGGGCAATGAGCAGTTCTTC. Translating it yields CASSSGPRRGNEQFF.

The chain combines TRBV29-1 with TRBJ2-5; D remains unclear. The V gene lost 1 base and the J gene lost 4 bases, with 10 bases spanning the gap. Germline assignment: CDR1 SQVTM and CDR2 ANQGSEA. The CDR3 covers 13 residues. This CDR3 is CSVEGDFPETQYF. CDR3 nucleotides: TGCAGCGTTGAAGGCGACTTCCCAGAGACCCAGTACTTC.

The chain links TRBV7-9 to TRBJ2-1; 9 bases are a match to TRBD2. The CDR3 spans 17 residues. Germline CDR1 is SEHNR and CDR2 is FQNEAQ (reference sequence). Trimming removed 4 bases from V and 0 bases from J; junction bases left unmatched: 7. The CDR3 DNA sequence: TGTGCCAGCAGCTCGACTAGCGGTCCGAGCTCCTACAATGAGCAGTTCTTC. Protein product: CASSSTSGPSSYNEQFF. The variable domain in full, completed from reference TRBV7-9 and TRBJ2-1, reads DTGVSQNPRHKITKRGQNVTFRCDPISEHNRLYWYRQTLGQGPEFLTYFQNEAQLEKSRLLSDRFSAERPKGSFSTLEIQRTEQGDSAMYLCASSSTSGPSSYNEQFFGPGTRLTVL.

The chain carries TRBV27 and TRBJ2-2; D is possibly TRBD2 (6 bases). The germline CDR1 and CDR2 sequences are MNHEY and SMNVEV (reference sequence). This CDR3 is 15 amino acids long. V lost 9 bases, J lost 4 bases, and 18 bases lay in between. Here the CDR3 DNA reads TGTGCCAGTCAACTCGGCGGGGAGCCCACCGGGGAGCTGTTTTTT. It specifies CASQLGGEPTGELFF.

The chain has TRBV27 and TRBJ2-7, with D hard to call. The germline gives CDR1 MNHEY, CDR2 SMNVEV (reference sequence). Trimming took off 2 bases at V and 2 bases at J, with 13 bases between the two ends. There are 15 residues in the CDR3. The DNA for the CDR3 is TGTGCCAGCAGTTTAGGTGGGCAGCCACCCTACGAGCAGTACTTC. Amino acids: CASSLGGQPPYEQYF.

The gene calls are TRBV29-1 and TRBJ2-1, with TRBD2 matching over 11 bases. This CDR3 comprises 14 residues. Germline lookup yields CDR1 SQVTM and CDR2 ANQGSEA. The V gene end was trimmed by 5 bases and the J gene end by 3 bases; junction bases not matched to a gene: 3. CDR3 region: CSVKTSGNYNEQFF. CDR3 DNA: TGCAGCGTTAAGACTAGCGGGAACTACAATGAGCAGTTCTTC.

The rearrangement uses TRBV7-6 and TRBJ2-3; TRBD2 matches at 12 bases. J lost 3 bases, V lost 0 bases, and 10 bases had no gene match. This CDR3 is built from 19 residues. The germline V gene has CDR1 SGHVS and CDR2 FNYEAQ. The CDR3 spells CASSLAPGLAGLITDTQYF. The CDR3 region has the DNA TGTGCCAGCAGCTTAGCGCCGGGACTAGCGGGTTTAATAACAGATACGCAGTATTTT.

The J gene is TRBJ2-7, the V gene TRBV11-2, with D perhaps matching TRBD2 (6 bases). The CDR3 spans 14 residues. V lost 3 bases, J lost 2 bases, and 11 bases lay in between. Per germline, CDR1 SGHAT and CDR2 FQNNGV. In DNA, the CDR3 is TGTGCCAGCAGCTTTTCCGGGGAGGCCTACGAGCAGTACTTC. Translated, it gives CASSFSGEAYEQYF.

As for this clone: This specimen includes other DNA sequences encoding the same CDR3. V is TRBV28 and J is TRBJ2-5; 7 nucleotides match TRBD1. V lost 5 bases to trimming and J lost 2 bases; unmatched junction nucleotides: 2. The CDR3 has 13 residues. Germline loops: CDR1 MDHEN, CDR2 SYDVKM. The CDR3 loop is CASSRDSQETQYF. In nucleotides, the CDR3 is TGTGCCAGCAGTCGGGACAGTCAAGAGACCCAGTACTTC.

The rearrangement uses TRBV15 and TRBJ1-1, with D possibly matching TRBD1 (6 bases). There are 15 residues in the CDR3. Germline V lookup: CDR1 LNHNV, CDR2 YYDKDF (reference sequence). Trimming stripped 2 bases from V and 2 bases from J, with 12 bases between. The CDR3 bases are TGTGCCACCAGCAGAAGGACAGTCTCCAACACTGAAGCTTTCTTT. Residues: CATSRRTVSNTEAFF.

The chain links TRBV6-1 to TRBJ2-7; D perhaps matches TRBD2 (5 bases). V lost 6 bases and J lost 1, with 16 bases in between. The CDR3 consists of 15 residues. The germline gives CDR1 MNHNS, CDR2 SASEGT. CDR3 region: CASSVWRAVSYEQYF. DNA of the CDR3: TGTGCCAGCAGCGTTTGGAGAGCGGTTTCCTACGAGCAGTACTTC.

This clone has a single count. The rearrangement links TRBV6-1 to TRBJ2-5, with unresolved D. The CDR3 consists of 14 residues. V was trimmed by 1 base and J by 1 base, leaving 7 bases between them. In germline, CDR1 is MNHNS, CDR2 SASEGT. The CDR3 DNA sequence: TGTGCCAGCAGTGAAGATTACAGCCAAGAGACCCAGTACTTC. It specifies CASSEDYSQETQYF.

With respect to this clone: This sample also contains other DNA sequences that code for the same CDR3. The chain joins TRBV5-1 to TRBJ1-1, with D perhaps TRBD1 (5 bases). In germline, CDR1 is SGHRS, CDR2 YFSETQ. The CDR3 covers 13 residues. Trimming removed 5 bases from V and 0 bases from J, with 8 bases in between. The CDR3 region has the DNA TGCGCCAGCAGGGGCAGGGTGAACACTGAAGCTTTCTTT. Its translation is CASRGRVNTEAFF.

The V gene is TRBV5-1, the J gene TRBJ1-1, with 10 positions matching TRBD1. Germline loops: CDR1 SGHRS, CDR2 YFSETQ. The CDR3 totals 18 residues. The trim removed 5 bases at V and 4 bases at J, leaving 17 bases unmatched. CDR3 coding DNA: TGCGCCAGCAGTCCGATTCCGGGACAGGGGCCGTCGGGCACTGAAGCTTTCTTT. It is translated as CASSPIPGQGPSGTEAFF.

The gene calls are TRBV19 and TRBJ2-1, with 14 bases identical to TRBD2. J was trimmed by 8 bases and V by 4 bases; bases with no gene match: 7. The germline CDR1 and CDR2 sequences are LNHDA and SQIVND (reference sequence). The CDR3 has 16 residues. CDR3 residues: CASSKGLAGVGDEQFF. CDR3 in DNA: TGTGCCAGTAGTAAGGGACTAGCGGGAGTAGGGGATGAGCAGTTCTTC.

The CDR3 coding sequence is TGTGCCAGCAGCCGGGGACCACCGCCGGAGACCCAGTACTTC. It yields the protein CASSRGPPPETQYF. The chain couples TRBV7-9 to TRBJ2-5; D may correspond to TRBD1 or TRBD2 (5 bases each). Trimming took 5 bases from V and 5 from J, leaving 15 bases between them. Germline V gene sequence: CDR1 SEHNR, CDR2 FQNEAQ (reference sequence). The CDR3 runs to 14 residues.

The rearrangement uses TRBV6-5 and TRBJ2-2, with 7 bases identical to TRBD2. The CDR3 extends over 14 amino acids. V gave up 2 bases and J gave up 6 bases; unmatched junction bases: 3. Germline V lookup: CDR1 MNHEY, CDR2 SVGAGI. Here the CDR3 reads CASSYGGVAGELFF. The CDR3 DNA reads as TGTGCCAGCAGTTACGGGGGGGTCGCCGGGGAGCTGTTTTTT.

The chain joins TRBV19 to TRBJ1-5; perhaps TRBD1 as D (6 bases). Germline-derived CDR1 and CDR2 are LNHDA and SQIVND (reference sequence). The CDR3 totals 15 residues. V was shortened by 3 bases and J by 6 bases, with 15 bases between the two germline ends. CDR3 loop: CASSIGGGGTQPQHF. CDR3 DNA: TGTGCCAGTAGTATCGGGGGCGGGGGAACTCAGCCCCAGCATTTT. The full variable domain, in which reference TRBV19 and TRBJ1-5 provide the parts outside the CDR3, is DGGITQSPKYLFRKEGQNVTLSCEQNLNHDAMYWYRQDPGQGLRLIYYSQIVNDFQKGDIAEGYSVSREKKESFPLTVTSAQKNPTAFYLCASSIGGGGTQPQHFGDGTRLSIL.